This entry features one T cell receptor beta chain sequence. Time point given: newly diagnosed GD, antithyroid drugs for less than 3 months. RNA from PBMCs was the source of the TCR library. CDR1 and CDR2 (germline): MNHEY, SMNVEV (reference sequence). Trimming left V 6 bases short and J 5 bases short, with 16 bases between. The CDR3 is 14 residues long. Building of the TCR beta libraries involved iRepertoire HTBI primers and Arm-PCR of CDR3 regions. A single record per CDR3 protein comes from TCRdb applying MiXCR to the multiplex PCR reads. The repertoire consists of approximately 400,000 distinct CDR3 sequences, with around 16% occurring once and the leading ten covering 20% to 25%. This sample stems from a study of regulatory T cells in long-lasting Graves disease.

The chain carries TRBV27 and TRBJ1-2, with D unresolved. Sample: peripheral blood mononuclear cells (PBMCs), taken at new diagnosis, from a patient treated with antithyroid drugs. The receptor's source is a female donor with Graves disease. CDR3 bases: TGTGCCAGCAGACCGATCGGACGGGCATATGGCTACACCTTC. Residues: CASRPIGRAYGYTF.